The T cell receptor beta chain described here comes from a study of technical replicates of blood from several donors. Germline CDR1 is MNHNS and CDR2 is SASEGT. This CDR3 region has 15 residues. Trimming pared 5 bases from V and 0 bases from J, leaving 13 bases between. Profiled with immunoSEQ multiplex PCR; TCRdb holds only in-frame clones, not every one. The data contain fewer than 110,000 clones, over 95% of them seen just once; the ten biggest clones take up over 0.2%. This receptor was identified in a human donor in good health. The chain couples TRBV6-1 to TRBJ1-1; D not certain. The specimen sequenced was T cells isolated from PBMCs. CDR3 amino acids: CASSHQVGVNTEAFF. CDR3 bases: TGTGCCAGCAGTCACCAGGTGGGCGTGAACACTGAAGCTTTCTTT.